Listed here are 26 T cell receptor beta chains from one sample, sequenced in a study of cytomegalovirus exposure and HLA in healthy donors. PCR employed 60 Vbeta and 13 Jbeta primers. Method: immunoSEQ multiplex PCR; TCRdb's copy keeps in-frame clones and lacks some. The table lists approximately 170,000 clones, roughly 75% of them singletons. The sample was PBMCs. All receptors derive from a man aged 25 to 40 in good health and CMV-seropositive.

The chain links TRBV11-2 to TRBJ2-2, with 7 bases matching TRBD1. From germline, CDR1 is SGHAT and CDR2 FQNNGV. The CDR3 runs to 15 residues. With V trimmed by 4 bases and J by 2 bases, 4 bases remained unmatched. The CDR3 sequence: CASSWRQGNTGELFF. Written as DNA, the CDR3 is TGTGCCAGCAGCTGGCGACAGGGTAACACCGGGGAGCTGTTTTTT.

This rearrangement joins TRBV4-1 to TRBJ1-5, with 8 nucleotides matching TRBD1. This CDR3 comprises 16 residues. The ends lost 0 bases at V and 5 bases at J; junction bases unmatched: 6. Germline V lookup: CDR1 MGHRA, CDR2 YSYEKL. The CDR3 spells CASSQEGTGRHQPQHF. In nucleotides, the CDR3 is TGCGCCAGCAGCCAAGAAGGGACAGGAAGGCATCAGCCCCAGCATTTT.

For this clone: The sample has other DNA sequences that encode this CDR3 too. The CDR3 nucleotides read TGTGCCAGCCGCGGGGCAGCGAGGGGACTAGCCAAAAACATTCAGTACTTC. Its translation: CASRGAARGLAKNIQYF. This sequence joins TRBV11-2 and TRBJ2-4; weak D call: TRBD2 (6 bases). With 8 bases removed from V and 0 bases from J, the gap between germline ends came to 20 bases. The CDR3 length is 17 residues. CDR1 and CDR2 (germline): SGHAT, FQNNGV.

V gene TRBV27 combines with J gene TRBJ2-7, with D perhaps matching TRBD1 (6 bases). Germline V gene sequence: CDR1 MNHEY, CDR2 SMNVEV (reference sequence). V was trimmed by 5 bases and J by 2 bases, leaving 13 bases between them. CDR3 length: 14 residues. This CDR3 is CASSPRTDAYEQYF. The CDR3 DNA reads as TGTGCCAGCAGTCCCCGGACAGACGCCTACGAGCAGTACTTC.

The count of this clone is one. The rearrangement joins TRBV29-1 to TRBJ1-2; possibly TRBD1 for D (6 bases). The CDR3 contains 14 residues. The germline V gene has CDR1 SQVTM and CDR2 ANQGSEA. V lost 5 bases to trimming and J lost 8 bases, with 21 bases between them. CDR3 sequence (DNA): TGCAGCGTTAAATACAACAGGGTCCTTGGGGGCTACACCTTC. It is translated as CSVKYNRVLGGYTF.

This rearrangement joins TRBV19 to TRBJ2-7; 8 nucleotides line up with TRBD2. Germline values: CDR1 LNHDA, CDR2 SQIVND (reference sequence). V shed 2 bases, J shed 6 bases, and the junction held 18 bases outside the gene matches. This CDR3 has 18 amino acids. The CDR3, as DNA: TGTGCCAGTAGTATAAGACGAGCGGGGGTGGAAGCGGCAGGCGAGCAGTACTTC. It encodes CASSIRRAGVEAAGEQYF.

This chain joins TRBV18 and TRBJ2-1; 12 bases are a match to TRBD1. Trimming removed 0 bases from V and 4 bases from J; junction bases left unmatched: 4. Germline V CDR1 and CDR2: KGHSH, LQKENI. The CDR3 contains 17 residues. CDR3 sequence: CASSPPGTGGLYNEQFF. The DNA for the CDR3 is TGTGCCAGCTCACCACCGGGGACAGGGGGCTTGTACAATGAGCAGTTCTTC.

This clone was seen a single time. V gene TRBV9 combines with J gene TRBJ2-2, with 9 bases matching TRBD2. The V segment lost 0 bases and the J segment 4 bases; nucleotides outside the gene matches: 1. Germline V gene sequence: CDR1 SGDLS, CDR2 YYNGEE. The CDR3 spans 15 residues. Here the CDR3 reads CASSVGGGVTGELFF. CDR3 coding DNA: TGTGCCAGCAGCGTAGGCGGGGGGGTCACCGGGGAGCTGTTTTTT.

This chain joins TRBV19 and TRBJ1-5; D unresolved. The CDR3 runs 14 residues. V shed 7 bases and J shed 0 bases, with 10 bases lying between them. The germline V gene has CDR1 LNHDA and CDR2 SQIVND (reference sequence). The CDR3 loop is CASTEVNSNQPQHF. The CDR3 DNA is TGTGCCAGTACAGAAGTGAATAGCAATCAGCCCCAGCATTTT.

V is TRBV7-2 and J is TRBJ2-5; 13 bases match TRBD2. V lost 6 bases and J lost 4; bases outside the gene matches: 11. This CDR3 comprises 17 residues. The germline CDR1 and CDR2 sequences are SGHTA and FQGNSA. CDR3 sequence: CASSLARGLAGVETQYF. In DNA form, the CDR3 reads TGTGCCAGCAGTCTTGCACGAGGACTAGCGGGAGTAGAGACCCAGTACTTC.

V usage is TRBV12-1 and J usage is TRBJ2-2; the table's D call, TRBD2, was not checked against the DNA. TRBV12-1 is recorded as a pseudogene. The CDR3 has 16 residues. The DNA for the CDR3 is TGTGCCAGCAGCCTTAACGGGGGGTACTACACCGGGGAGCTGTTTTTT. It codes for CASSLNGGYYTGELFF.

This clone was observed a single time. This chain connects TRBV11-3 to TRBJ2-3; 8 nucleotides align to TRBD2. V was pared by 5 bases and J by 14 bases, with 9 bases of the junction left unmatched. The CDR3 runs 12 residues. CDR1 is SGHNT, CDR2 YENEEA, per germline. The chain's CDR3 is CASSTPGGRGYF. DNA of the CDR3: TGTGCCAGCAGCACACCGGGGGGGCGGGGGTATTTT.

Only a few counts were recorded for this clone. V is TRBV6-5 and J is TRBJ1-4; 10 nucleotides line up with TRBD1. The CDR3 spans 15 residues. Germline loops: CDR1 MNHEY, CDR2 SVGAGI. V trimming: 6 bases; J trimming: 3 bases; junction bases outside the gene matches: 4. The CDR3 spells CASRRDRGPNEKLFF. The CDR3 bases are TGTGCCAGCAGGCGGGACAGGGGCCCTAATGAAAAACTGTTTTTT.

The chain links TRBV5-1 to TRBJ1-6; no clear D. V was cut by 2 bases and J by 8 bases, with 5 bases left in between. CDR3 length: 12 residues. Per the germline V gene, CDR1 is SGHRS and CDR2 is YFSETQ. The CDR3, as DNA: TGCGCCAGCAGCTTTCCAGATTCACCCCTCCACTTT. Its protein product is CASSFPDSPLHF.

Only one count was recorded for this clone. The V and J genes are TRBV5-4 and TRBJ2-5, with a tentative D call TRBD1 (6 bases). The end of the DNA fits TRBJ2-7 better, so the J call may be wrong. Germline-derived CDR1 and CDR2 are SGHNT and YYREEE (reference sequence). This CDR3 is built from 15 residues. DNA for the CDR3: TGTGCCAGCAGCTTGACCCCGGACAGCTCCTACGAGCAGTACTTC. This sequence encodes CASSLTPDSSYEQYF.

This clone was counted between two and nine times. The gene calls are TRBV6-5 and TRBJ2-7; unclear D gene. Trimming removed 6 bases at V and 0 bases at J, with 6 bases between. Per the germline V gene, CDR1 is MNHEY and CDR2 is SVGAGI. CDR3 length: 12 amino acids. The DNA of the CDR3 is TGTGCCAGCAGAGCCTACTCCTACGAGCAGTACTTC. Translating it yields CASRAYSYEQYF.

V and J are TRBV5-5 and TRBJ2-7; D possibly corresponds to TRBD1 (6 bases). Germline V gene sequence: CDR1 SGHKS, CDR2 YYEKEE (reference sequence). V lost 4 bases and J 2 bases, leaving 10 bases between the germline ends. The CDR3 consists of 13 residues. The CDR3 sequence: CASSTDSPYEQYF. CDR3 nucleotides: TGTGCCAGCAGCACGGACAGCCCCTACGAGCAGTACTTC. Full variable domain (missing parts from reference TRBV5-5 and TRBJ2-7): DAGVTQSPTHLIKTRGQQVTLRCSPISGHKSVSWYQQVLGQGPQFIFQYYEKEERGRGNFPDRFSARQFPNYSSELNVNALLLGDSALYLCASSTDSPYEQYFGPGTRLTVT.

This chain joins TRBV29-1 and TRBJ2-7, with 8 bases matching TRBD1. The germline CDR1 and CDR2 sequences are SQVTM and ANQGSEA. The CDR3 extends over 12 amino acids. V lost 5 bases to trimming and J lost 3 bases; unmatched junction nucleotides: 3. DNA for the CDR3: TGCAGCGTTACAACAGGGGGCTACGAGCAGTACTTC. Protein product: CSVTTGGYEQYF.

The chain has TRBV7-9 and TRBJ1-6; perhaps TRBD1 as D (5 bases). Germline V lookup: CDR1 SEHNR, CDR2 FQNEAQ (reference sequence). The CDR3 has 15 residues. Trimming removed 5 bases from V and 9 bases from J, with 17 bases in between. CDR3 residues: CASSAGTGFRSPLHF. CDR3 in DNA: TGTGCCAGCAGCGCCGGTACAGGATTTCGTTCACCCCTCCACTTT.

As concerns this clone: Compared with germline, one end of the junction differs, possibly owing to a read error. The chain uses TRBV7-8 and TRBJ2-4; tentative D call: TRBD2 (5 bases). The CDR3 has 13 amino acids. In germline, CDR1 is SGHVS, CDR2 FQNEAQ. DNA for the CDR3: TGTGCCAGCAGCTTAGCGCCGGTGGGAGAACCTCACTTC. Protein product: CASSLAPVGEPHF.

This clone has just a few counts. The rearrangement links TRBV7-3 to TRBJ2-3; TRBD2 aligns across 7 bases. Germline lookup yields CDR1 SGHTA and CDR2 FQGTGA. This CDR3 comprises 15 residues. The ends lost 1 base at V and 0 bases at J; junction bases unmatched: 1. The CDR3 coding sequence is TGTGCCAGCAGCTTAAGGGGGGGGAGCACAGATACGCAGTATTTT. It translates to CASSLRGGSTDTQYF.

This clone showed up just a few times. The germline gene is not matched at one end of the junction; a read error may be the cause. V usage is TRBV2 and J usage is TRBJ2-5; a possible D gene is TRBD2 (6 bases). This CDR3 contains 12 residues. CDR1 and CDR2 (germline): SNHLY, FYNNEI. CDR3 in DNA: TGTGCCAGCAGTGGGGGGACTCCCGGGGGAGACTTC. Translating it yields CASSGGTPGGDF.

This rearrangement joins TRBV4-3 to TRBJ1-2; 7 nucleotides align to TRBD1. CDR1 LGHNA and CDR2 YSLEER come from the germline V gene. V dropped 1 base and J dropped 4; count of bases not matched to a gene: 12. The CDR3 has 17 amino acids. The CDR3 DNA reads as TGCGCCAGCAGCCAAGTCGGCCCCGCGACAGGGTCCTATGGCTACACCTTC. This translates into CASSQVGPATGSYGYTF.

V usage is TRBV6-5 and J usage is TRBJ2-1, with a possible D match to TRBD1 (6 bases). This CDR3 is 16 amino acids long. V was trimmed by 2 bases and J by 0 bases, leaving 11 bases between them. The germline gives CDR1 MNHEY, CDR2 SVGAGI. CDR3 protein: CASSYTGLSSYNEQFF. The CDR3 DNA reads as TGTGCCAGCAGTTACACAGGGTTGAGCTCCTACAATGAGCAGTTCTTC.

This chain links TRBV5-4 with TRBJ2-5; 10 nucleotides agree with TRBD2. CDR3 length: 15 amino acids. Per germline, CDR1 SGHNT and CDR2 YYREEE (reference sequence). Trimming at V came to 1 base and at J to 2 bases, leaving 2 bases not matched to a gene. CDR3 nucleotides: TGTGCCAGCAGCTTGATAGCGGGGGGACAAGAGACCCAGTACTTC. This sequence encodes CASSLIAGGQETQYF.

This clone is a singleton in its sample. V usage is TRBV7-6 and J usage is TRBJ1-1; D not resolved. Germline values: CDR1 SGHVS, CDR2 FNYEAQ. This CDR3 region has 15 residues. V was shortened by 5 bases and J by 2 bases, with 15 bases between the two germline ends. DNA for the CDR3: TGTGCCAGCAGCACGGGCCGGGAGGGAAACACTGAAGCTTTCTTT. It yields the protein CASSTGREGNTEAFF.